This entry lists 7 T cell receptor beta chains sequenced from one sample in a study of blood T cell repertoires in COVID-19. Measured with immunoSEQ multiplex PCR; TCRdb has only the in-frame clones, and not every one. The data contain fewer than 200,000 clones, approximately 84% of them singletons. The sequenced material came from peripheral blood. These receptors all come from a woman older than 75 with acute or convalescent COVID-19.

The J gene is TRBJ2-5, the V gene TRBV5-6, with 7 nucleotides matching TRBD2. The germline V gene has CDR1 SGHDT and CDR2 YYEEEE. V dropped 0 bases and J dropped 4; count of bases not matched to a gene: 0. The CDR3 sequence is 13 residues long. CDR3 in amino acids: CASSLASGETQYF. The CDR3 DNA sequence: TGTGCCAGCAGCTTGGCTAGCGGAGAGACCCAGTACTTC.

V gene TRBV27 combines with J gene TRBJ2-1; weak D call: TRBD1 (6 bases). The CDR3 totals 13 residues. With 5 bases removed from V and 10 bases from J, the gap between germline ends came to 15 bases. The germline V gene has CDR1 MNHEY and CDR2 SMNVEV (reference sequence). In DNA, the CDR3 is TGTGCCAGCAGTCTTTTCCGTACAGGGGAGCAGTTCTTC. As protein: CASSLFRTGEQFF.

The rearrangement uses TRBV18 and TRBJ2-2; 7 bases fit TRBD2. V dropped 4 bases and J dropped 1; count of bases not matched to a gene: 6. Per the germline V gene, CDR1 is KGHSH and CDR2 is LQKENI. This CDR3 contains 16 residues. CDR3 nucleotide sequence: TGTGCCAGCTCACGCCCTACGGGGGGGAACACCGGGGAGCTGTTTTTT. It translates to CASSRPTGGNTGELFF.

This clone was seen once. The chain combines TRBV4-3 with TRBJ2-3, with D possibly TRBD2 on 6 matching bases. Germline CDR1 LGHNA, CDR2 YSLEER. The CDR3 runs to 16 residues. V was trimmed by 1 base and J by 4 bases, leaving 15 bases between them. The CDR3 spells CASSQAGDGSSDTQYF. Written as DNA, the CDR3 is TGCGCCAGCAGCCAAGCCGGGGACGGGAGCTCAGATACGCAGTATTTT.

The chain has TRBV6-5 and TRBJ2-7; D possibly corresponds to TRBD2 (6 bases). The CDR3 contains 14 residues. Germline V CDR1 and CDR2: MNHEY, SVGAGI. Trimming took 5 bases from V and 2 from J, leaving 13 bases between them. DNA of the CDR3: TGTGCCAGCAGTACCCGGGACTCCACCTACGAGCAGTACTTC. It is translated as CASSTRDSTYEQYF.

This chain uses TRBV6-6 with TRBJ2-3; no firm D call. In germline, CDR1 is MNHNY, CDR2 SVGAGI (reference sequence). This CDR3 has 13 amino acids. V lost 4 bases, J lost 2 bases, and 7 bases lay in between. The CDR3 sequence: CASSWRPTDTQYF. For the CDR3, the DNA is TGTGCCAGCAGTTGGCGGCCCACAGATACGCAGTATTTT.

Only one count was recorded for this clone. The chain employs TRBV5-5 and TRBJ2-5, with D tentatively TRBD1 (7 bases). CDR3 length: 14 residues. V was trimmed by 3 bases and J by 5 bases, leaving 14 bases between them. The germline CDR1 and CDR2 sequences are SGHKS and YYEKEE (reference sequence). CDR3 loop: CASSSQGGGETQYF. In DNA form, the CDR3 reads TGTGCCAGCAGCTCCCAGGGGGGTGGGGAGACCCAGTACTTC.